Following are 30 T cell receptor beta chains from one sample sequenced in a study of blood T cell repertoires in COVID-19 (dated by TCRdb to 2019 to 2021). The receptor library was made with the immunoSEQ multiplex PCR assay. The source is immuneACCESS, and TCRdb retained only in-frame sequences with V and J called. Part of the clones is not carried over; for the studies checked, unresolved V genes explain less than half of this, and the remainder is unexplained. The sample includes some 250,000 clones, with roughly 85% observed a single time. The ten biggest clones cover 3.4% of the sample. Sample: peripheral blood. All receptors derive from a woman aged 18-30 years with acute or convalescent COVID-19.

V and J are TRBV29-1 and TRBJ1-2; 9 bases map to TRBD1. Trimming took 7 bases from V and 6 from J; bases not matched to a gene: 21. The CDR3 consists of 17 residues. CDR1 SQVTM and CDR2 ANQGSEA come from the germline V gene. The CDR3, as DNA: TGCAGCGCACTATACGATCGGGACAGGGTGCATGGGGATGGCTACACCTTC. Encoded protein: CSALYDRDRVHGDGYTF.

This clone was seen a handful of times. The chain has TRBV9 and TRBJ2-1; 7 bases are a match to TRBD2. V lost 0 bases to trimming and J lost 7 bases; unmatched junction nucleotides: 16. Germline CDR1 reads SGDLS; CDR2 reads YYNGEE. The CDR3 is made up of 18 amino acids. This CDR3 is CASSVGPMWEGLGNEQFF. For the CDR3, the DNA is TGTGCCAGCAGCGTAGGGCCCATGTGGGAGGGCCTTGGAAATGAGCAGTTCTTC.

The chain combines TRBV6-5 with TRBJ1-6; D not resolved. There are 14 residues in the CDR3. V was cut by 0 bases and J by 8 bases, with 8 bases left in between. Per the germline V gene, CDR1 is MNHEY and CDR2 is SVGAGI. The DNA of the CDR3 is TGTGCCAGCAGTTACTCGATCCAGGATTCACCCCTCCACTTT. It encodes CASSYSIQDSPLHF.

This clone was detected once. V and J are TRBV4-3 and TRBJ2-7, with D perhaps TRBD1 (6 bases). The ends were cut back, 3 bases at V and 2 bases at J, with 14 bases in the middle. Looked up from germline, CDR1 is LGHNA and CDR2 is YSLEER. This CDR3 is 15 amino acids long. The CDR3 loop is CASSHGAQGAYEQYF. In nucleotides, the CDR3 is TGCGCCAGCAGCCACGGAGCACAGGGAGCCTACGAGCAGTACTTC.

This clone was seen a single time. J is TRBJ1-3 and V is TRBV4-3; D not certain. CDR1 is LGHNA, CDR2 YSLEER, per germline. Trimming stripped 4 bases from V and 7 bases from J, with 8 bases between. This CDR3 has 12 amino acids. CDR3 nucleotide sequence: TGCGCCAGCAGCCCGACGGGGAACACCATATATTTT. Translation gives CASSPTGNTIYF.

The rearrangement uses TRBV7-2 and TRBJ2-1, with TRBD2 identical over 8 bases. Trimming cost V 1 base and J 9 bases; bases outside gene matches: 11. This CDR3 has 16 amino acids. Germline values: CDR1 SGHTA, CDR2 FQGNSA. The CDR3 region is CASSLGSSGSSLEQFF. CDR3 in DNA: TGTGCCAGCAGCTTAGGTTCGAGCGGGAGCTCCCTTGAGCAGTTCTTC.

The rearrangement links TRBV7-3 to TRBJ2-1; TRBD2 matches at 8 bases. The CDR3 loop spans 16 amino acids. CDR1 and CDR2 (germline): SGHTA, FQGTGA. The J segment lost 8 bases and the V segment lost 5 bases, leaving 14 bases of the junction unmatched. CDR3: CASSPQGLAIGYEQFF. The CDR3 DNA sequence: TGTGCCAGCAGCCCCCAAGGACTAGCTATCGGCTATGAGCAGTTCTTC.

The chain is built from TRBV12-3 or TRBV12-4 and TRBJ1-2; D call uncertain. Trimming shortened V by 8 bases and J by 4 bases, and 14 bases separated the two germline ends. CDR3 length: 13 residues. This CDR3 is CASGTQDFYGYTF. CDR3 DNA sequence: TGTGCCAGCGGAACCCAGGACTTCTATGGCTACACCTTC.

This chain connects TRBV2 to TRBJ1-5; a possible D gene is TRBD1 (6 bases). V gave up 5 bases and J gave up 3 bases, with 17 bases separating them. The CDR3 contains 16 residues. Looked up from germline, CDR1 is SNHLY and CDR2 is FYNNEI. CDR3 sequence: CASSSPPDRPNQPQHF. The CDR3 bases are TGTGCCAGCAGTTCGCCGCCTGACAGGCCCAATCAGCCCCAGCATTTT.

The V and J genes are TRBV11-2 and TRBJ2-1, with TRBD2 identical over 12 bases. J was trimmed by 4 bases and V by 4 bases; bases with no gene match: 8. The CDR3 has 17 residues. CDR1 and CDR2 from the germline V gene are SGHAT and FQNNGV. CDR3: CASSSSLGLAGYNEQFF. For the CDR3, the DNA is TGTGCCAGCAGCTCGTCCCTAGGACTAGCGGGGTACAATGAGCAGTTCTTC. Full variable domain (outside the CDR3, taken from reference TRBV11-2 and TRBJ2-1): EAGVAQSPRYKIIEKRQSVAFWCNPISGHATLYWYQQILGQGPKLLIQFQNNGVVDDSQLPKDRFSAERLKGVDSTLKIQPAKLEDSAVYLCASSSSLGLAGYNEQFFGPGTRLTVL.

V usage is TRBV5-1 and J usage is TRBJ2-1; D is perhaps TRBD1 (5 bases). Germline CDR1 and CDR2: SGHRS and YFSETQ. This CDR3 has 14 amino acids. The V gene lost 0 bases and the J gene lost 5 bases, with 9 bases spanning the gap. The CDR3 reads CASSLGQLNNEQFF. DNA of the CDR3: TGCGCCAGCAGCTTGGGACAGCTTAACAATGAGCAGTTCTTC. Complete variable domain (other parts from reference TRBV5-1 and TRBJ2-1): KAGVTQTPRYLIKTRGQQVTLSCSPISGHRSVSWYQQTPGQGLQFLFEYFSETQRNKGNFPGRFSGRQFSNSRSEMNVSTLELGDSALYLCASSLGQLNNEQFFGPGTRLTVL.

The chain carries TRBV5-1 and TRBJ2-1; possible D gene TRBD1, 5 bases. The CDR3 extends over 14 amino acids. Germline V CDR1 and CDR2: SGHRS, YFSETQ. V lost 3 bases to trimming and J lost 1 base, with 8 bases between them. CDR3 nucleotide sequence: TGCGCCAGCAGCTACGACAGTTCCTACAATGAGCAGTTCTTC. Amino acid sequence: CASSYDSSYNEQFF.

This chain joins TRBV28 and TRBJ1-4; TRBD1 matches 7 bases. CDR3 length equals 15 residues. The germline V gene encodes CDR1 MDHEN and CDR2 SYDVKM. The V and J ends lost 6 bases and 5 bases, in that order; junction bases with no gene match: 9. The CDR3 bases are TGTGCCAGCAGCGGTTACACAGGGGTCAATGAAAAACTGTTTTTT. This translates into CASSGYTGVNEKLFF.

A few counts support this clone. The chain couples TRBV6-9 to TRBJ2-3; 8 positions agree with TRBD2. In germline, CDR1 is MNHGY, CDR2 SVAAGI. The V and J ends lost 5 bases and 3 bases, in that order; junction bases with no gene match: 4. The CDR3 has 14 residues. CDR3 nucleotide sequence: TGTGCCAGCAGTGAGCGGGAGAGGACAGATACGCAGTATTTT. This codes for CASSERERTDTQYF.

A few counts support this clone. This rearrangement joins TRBV3-1 (or the pseudogene TRBV3-2) to TRBJ2-5; 11 bases are a match to TRBD2. J was trimmed by 3 bases and V by 7 bases; bases with no gene match: 7. The CDR3 is 15 amino acids. Germline CDR1 LGHDT, CDR2 YNNKEL (reference sequence). For the CDR3, the DNA is TGTGCCAGCATACTAGCGGGAGCGGCGGAAGAGACCCAGTACTTC. Its protein product is CASILAGAAEETQYF.

J is TRBJ2-1 and V is TRBV5-6; D may be TRBD2 (7 bases). The length of the CDR3 is 13 residues. Per the germline V gene, CDR1 is SGHDT and CDR2 is YYEEEE. Trimming pared 3 bases from V and 12 bases from J, leaving 16 bases between. CDR3 region: CASSSGGGRRQFF. CDR3 coding DNA: TGTGCCAGCAGCTCCGGCGGGGGCCGACGGCAGTTCTTC.

The V gene is TRBV2, the J gene TRBJ2-5; 8 bases fit TRBD1. The J segment lost 4 bases and the V segment lost 4 bases, leaving 8 bases of the junction unmatched. The CDR3 loop spans 15 amino acids. CDR1 SNHLY and CDR2 FYNNEI come from the germline V gene. CDR3 coding DNA: TGTGCCAGCAGTGCAGGGGGCGCATCTTTAGAGACCCAGTACTTC. Its protein is CASSAGGASLETQYF.

The gene calls are TRBV30 and TRBJ1-5; D uncertain. The germline V and J ends were trimmed by 2 bases and 0 bases, with 23 bases remaining between them. Germline CDR1 GTSNPN, CDR2 SVGIG (reference sequence). The CDR3 loop spans 19 amino acids. The CDR3 region is CAWSPKPVRGKLSNQPQHF. CDR3 in DNA: TGTGCCTGGAGTCCAAAGCCAGTGAGAGGGAAGCTTAGCAATCAGCCCCAGCATTTT.

The J gene is TRBJ1-4, the V gene TRBV9, with D hard to call. The CDR3 totals 15 residues. CDR1 and CDR2 (germline): SGDLS, YYNGEE. Trimming left V 3 bases short and J 7 bases short, with 16 bases between. CDR3 bases: TGTGCCAGCAGCGCAGGTCCCTGGTTTGGTGAAAAACTGTTTTTT. This gives the protein CASSAGPWFGEKLFF. The full variable domain, in which reference TRBV9 and TRBJ1-4 provide the parts outside the CDR3, is DSGVTQTPKHLITATGQRVTLRCSPRSGDLSVYWYQQSLDQGLQFLIQYYNGEERAKGNILERFSAQQFPDLHSELNLSSLELGDSALYFCASSAGPWFGEKLFFGSGTQLSVL.

The chain recombines TRBV28 with TRBJ1-1; 7 nucleotides agree with TRBD1. Looked up from germline, CDR1 is MDHEN and CDR2 is SYDVKM. The CDR3 is 13 amino acids. V lost 7 bases and J lost 10; bases outside the gene matches: 12. The CDR3 bases are TGTGCCAGCAAAGACGACAGGGCTCGAGGAGCTTTCTTT. It translates to CASKDDRARGAFF. The full variable domain, in which reference TRBV28 and TRBJ1-1 provide the parts outside the CDR3, is DVKVTQSSRYLVKRTGEKVFLECVQDMDHENMFWYRQDPGLGLRLIYFSYDVKMKEKGDIPEGYSVSREKKERFSLILESASTNQTSMYLCASKDDRARGAFFGQGTRLTVV.

This clone was seen only once. The rearrangement links TRBV28 to TRBJ2-7; 13 positions match TRBD2. Germline V gene sequence: CDR1 MDHEN, CDR2 SYDVKM. This CDR3 has 15 residues. Unmatched junction bases numbered 13, after V lost 6 bases and J lost 11 bases. CDR3 DNA: TGTGCCAGCAGCAGACTAGCGGGAGGCCCTTACGGGGAGTACTTC. Residues: CASSRLAGGPYGEYF.

This clone was picked up a small number of times. This chain links TRBV29-1 with TRBJ1-1, with TRBD1 as a possible D gene (6 bases). The CDR3 extends over 13 amino acids. Looked up from germline, CDR1 is SQVTM and CDR2 is ANQGSEA. V lost 4 bases, J lost 4 bases, and 13 bases lay in between. CDR3 protein: CSVGGQGTTEAFF. The CDR3 DNA is TGCAGCGTTGGGGGGCAGGGGACCACTGAAGCTTTCTTT.

The chain recombines TRBV19 with TRBJ1-2; a possible D gene is TRBD1 (6 bases). Deletions cut 7 bases from V and 0 bases from J, with 15 bases between. The CDR3 consists of 15 residues. Germline V gene lookup returns CDR1 LNHDA and CDR2 SQIVND (reference sequence). The CDR3: CASKTTGTTNYGYTF. The CDR3 nucleotides are TGTGCCAGTAAGACCACAGGGACAACTAACTATGGCTACACCTTC.

The chain combines TRBV30 with TRBJ1-5; 7 positions match TRBD1. Germline V gene sequence: CDR1 GTSNPN, CDR2 SVGIG (reference sequence). The ends lost 0 bases at V and 4 bases at J; junction bases unmatched: 3. CDR3 size: 14 residues. The CDR3, as DNA: TGTGCCTGGAGTGTGACAGGGTTGAATCAGCCCCAGCATTTT. Protein sequence: CAWSVTGLNQPQHF.

The chain carries TRBV5-4 and TRBJ2-1; 12 positions agree with TRBD2. V was clipped by 0 bases and J by 10 bases; unmatched bases: 11. Germline loops: CDR1 SGHNT, CDR2 YYREEE (reference sequence). The CDR3 has 17 amino acids. CDR3 loop: CASSLDPGTSGLGEQFF. The DNA for the CDR3 is TGTGCCAGCAGCTTGGACCCCGGGACTAGCGGGTTAGGCGAGCAGTTCTTC.

The V gene is TRBV5-4, the J gene TRBJ2-3; TRBD2 is a possible D gene (5 bases). The CDR3 contains 14 residues. Trimming cost V 4 bases and J 2 bases, with 11 bases left between them. The germline V gene encodes CDR1 SGHNT and CDR2 YYREEE (reference sequence). The CDR3 nucleotides read TGTGCCAGCAGCCCGCAACTAGTCACAGATACGCAGTATTTT. Translated: CASSPQLVTDTQYF. Variable domain in full (rest from reference TRBV5-4 and TRBJ2-3): ETGVTQSPTHLIKTRGQQVTLRCSSQSGHNTVSWYQQALGQGPQFIFQYYREEENGRGNFPPRFSGLQFPNYSSELNVNALELDDSALYLCASSPQLVTDTQYFGPGTRLTVL.

This clone occurred once. The gene calls are TRBV7-9 and TRBJ1-1, with 8 nucleotides matching TRBD1. The ends lost 5 bases at V and 6 bases at J; junction bases unmatched: 8. The germline CDR1 and CDR2 sequences are SEHNR and FQNEAQ (reference sequence). The CDR3 is made up of 14 amino acids. Written as DNA, the CDR3 is TGTGCCAGCAGCCTGACAGGGGAGCGCGCTGAAGCTTTCTTT. This encodes CASSLTGERAEAFF. Full variable domain (rest looked up from reference TRBV7-9 and TRBJ1-1): DTGVSQNPRHKITKRGQNVTFRCDPISEHNRLYWYRQTLGQGPEFLTYFQNEAQLEKSRLLSDRFSAERPKGSFSTLEIQRTEQGDSAMYLCASSLTGERAEAFFGQGTRLTVV.

With respect to this clone: Other nucleotide sequences in the sample specify the same CDR3. The chain recombines TRBV5-1 with TRBJ1-1, with D perhaps TRBD1 (5 bases). Trimming took off 2 bases at V and 2 bases at J, with 7 bases between the two ends. Germline V CDR1 and CDR2: SGHRS, YFSETQ. The CDR3 spans 13 residues. CDR3 in amino acids: CASSFQGNTEAFF. In DNA form, the CDR3 reads TGCGCCAGCAGCTTTCAGGGAAACACTGAAGCTTTCTTT.

CDR3 amino acids: CASSLGQGAYTEAFF. The CDR3 DNA follows: TGTGCCAGCAGCTTGGGGCAGGGGGCATACACTGAAGCTTTCTTT. The gene calls are TRBV5-8 and TRBJ1-1, with 8 bases lining up with TRBD1. Germline values: CDR1 SGHTS, CDR2 YDEGEE. The V gene end was trimmed by 0 bases and the J gene end by 3 bases; junction bases not matched to a gene: 4. The CDR3 sequence is 15 residues long.

The chain is built from TRBV30 and TRBJ1-1, with D maybe TRBD1 (5 bases). Germline CDR1 GTSNPN, CDR2 SVGIG (reference sequence). The CDR3 runs to 12 residues. Trimming took off 5 bases at V and 2 bases at J, with 9 bases between the two ends. The CDR3 reads CAWGQGNTEAFF. For the CDR3, the DNA is TGTGCCTGGGGTCAGGGAAACACTGAAGCTTTCTTT. The whole variable domain, remainder taken from reference TRBV30 and TRBJ1-1, is SQTIHQWPATLVQPVGSPLSLECTVEGTSNPNLYWYRQAAGRGLQLLFYSVGIGQISSEVPQNLSASRPQDRQFILSSKKLLLSDSGFYLCAWGQGNTEAFFGQGTRLTVV.